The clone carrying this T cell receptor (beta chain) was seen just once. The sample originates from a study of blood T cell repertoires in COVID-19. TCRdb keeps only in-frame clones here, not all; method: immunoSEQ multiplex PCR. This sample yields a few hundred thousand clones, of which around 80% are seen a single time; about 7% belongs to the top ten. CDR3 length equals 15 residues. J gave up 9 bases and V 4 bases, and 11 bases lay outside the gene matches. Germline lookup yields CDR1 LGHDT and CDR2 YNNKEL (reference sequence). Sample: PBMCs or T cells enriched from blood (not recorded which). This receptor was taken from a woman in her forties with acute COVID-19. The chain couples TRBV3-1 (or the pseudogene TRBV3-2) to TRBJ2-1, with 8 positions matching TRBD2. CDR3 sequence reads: CASSRDSGSLGEQFF. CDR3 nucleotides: TGTGCCAGCAGCCGAGACAGCGGGAGTCTCGGTGAGCAGTTCTTC.